What follows is one TCR beta chain and its context. Its binding antigen is unknown. The record has no base qualities; no much larger clone is one base away. These data come from a study of OX40 agonist ivuxolimab in advanced cancers. Background for the entire study: Ivuxolimab was a fully human IgG2 agonistic monoclonal antibody targeting the costimulatory receptor OX40 (CD134). Intravenous ivuxolimab was administered to patients every 2 weeks at six dose levels: 0.01, 0.1, 0.3, 1.5, 3 and 10 mg/kg. Among the roughly 52 dose-escalation patients, some 20 had hepatocellular carcinoma, 15 or so melanoma, 9 renal cell carcinoma and 9 head and neck cancer. In the dose-escalation cohort, approximately 83% of patients were male, and the mean age was roughly 56 years with a range of roughly 23 to 79. Prior anti-PD-1, anti-PD-L1 or anti-CTLA-4 therapy was permitted, and 40% to 50% of dose-escalation patients had received checkpoint inhibitors. Partial responses occurred in three dose-escalation patients: two with cutaneous melanoma and one with hepatocellular carcinoma. The point of sequencing TCRbeta in the periphery was to test whether ivuxolimab changed TCR sequence diversity and drove clonal T-cell expansion. The paper describes the monotherapy dose-escalation part (N of about 57 patients) of the phase I trial of ivuxolimab. General findings and caveats noted by the study authors: Low levels of normalized T-cell clonal expansion were also shown by some nonresponding patients. At doses of 0.1 to 3.0 mg/kg, clonal expansion of both CD4+ and CD8+ T cells in blood was seen between baseline and week 6. After ivuxolimab, more expanded clones were found on average in CD8+ T cells than in CD4+ T cells. Antigen specificity was not determined for the clonally expanded peripheral T cells. In the 0.1-3.0 mg/kg groups, partial responders had among the lowest normalized peripheral clonal expansion, particularly in CD8+ T cells.

Here V drops 5 bases and J drops 8 bases, and the junction holds 11 bases not matched to any gene. From the cysteine up to the phenylalanine, the CDR3 has a length of 15 residues. Solely the CDR3 DNA is kept, with 45 bases framed from the first base. Per the germline V gene (reference sequence), LNHDA is the CDR1 and SQIVND is the CDR2. Genomic DNA was extracted from sorted cells for sequencing of the TCRbeta CDR3 region. TCRbeta CDR3 regions were sequenced using the immunoSEQ Assay. TCRdb holds this immuneACCESS table with in-frame rearrangements only. Some clones are missing; in checked studies, unresolved V genes explain under half, and the rest has no known cause. The table for this sample lists 65,000 to 80,000 clones; about 88% of them were counted only once. About 1% of the sample is taken by the ten largest. The trial excluded patients who had a history of autoimmune disease or who were on systemic immunosuppression. Peripheral blood for TCR sequencing was drawn from every dose cohort at baseline, at cycle 4 day 1 and at cycle 7 day 1. The samples were taken from a phase I, first-in-human, multicenter, open-label dose-escalation trial of ivuxolimab. Adults with locally advanced or metastatic melanoma, renal cell carcinoma, hepatocellular carcinoma or head and neck squamous cell carcinoma were enrolled in the trial. Before TCR sequencing, CD4+ and CD8+ T cells were separately sorted from peripheral blood.

The source of this sequence is an adult with an advanced solid tumor such as melanoma, head and neck, liver or kidney cancer. This specimen was CD4+ or CD8+ T cells sorted from blood, taken in a trial of the OX40 agonist ivuxolimab. This chain joins TRBV19 to TRBJ1-4; TRBD1 aligns with 7 central bases. This receptor carries the CDR3 CASSEGDRESEKLFF. The DNA reads TGTGCCAGTAGTGAAGGGGACAGAGAAAGCGAAAAACTGTTTTTT.